These 9 T cell receptor beta chains came from one sample sequenced in a study of blood T cell repertoires in COVID-19. Repertoires were generated with immunoSEQ multiplex PCR, while TCRdb's copy carries only in-frame clones and drops some. The sample lists some 240,000 clones; around 88% were seen once. Material for sequencing was PBMCs or T cells enriched from blood (not recorded which). These receptors originate from a woman aged 40 to 55 with acute COVID-19.

This clone was recorded only once. CDR3 DNA sequence: TGTGCCAGCAGTGAAATAACTAGCGGTCAAGAGACCCAGTACTTC. It codes for CASSEITSGQETQYF. The chain uses TRBV6-1 and TRBJ2-5, with TRBD2 matching over 8 bases. The CDR3 is 15 residues long. Germline V gene sequence: CDR1 MNHNS, CDR2 SASEGT. Unmatched junction bases numbered 4, after V lost 2 bases and J lost 2 bases.

A note on this clone: One end of the junction fails to match germline, which may point to a read error. The gene calls are TRBV7-7 and TRBJ2-3; D is ambiguous. The germline V gene has CDR1 SSHAT and CDR2 FNYEAQ (reference sequence). The length of the CDR3 is 13 residues. The CDR3 reads CASSFEFMDTQYF. The CDR3 coding sequence is TGTGCTAGCAGCTTTGAGTTTATGGATACGCAGTATTTT.

This clone was counted a few times. The chain is built from TRBV30 and TRBJ1-1, with D uncertain. Trimming removed 4 bases from V and 1 base from J, with 10 bases in between. Germline-derived CDR1 and CDR2 are GTSNPN and SVGIG (reference sequence). This CDR3 has 13 amino acids. The CDR3 nucleotides read TGTGCCTGGACCTCGGAGGGGAACACTGAAGCTTTCTTT. This codes for CAWTSEGNTEAFF.

The chain couples TRBV4-1 to TRBJ2-7; no definite D call. The CDR3 is made up of 14 amino acids. The germline V and J ends were trimmed by 1 base and 4 bases, with 11 bases remaining between them. The germline CDR1 and CDR2 sequences are MGHRA and YSYEKL. The DNA for the CDR3 is TGCGCCAGCAGCCAAGTTTCATCCGAGTACGAGCAGTACTTC. Translated, it gives CASSQVSSEYEQYF.

The rearrangement joins TRBV7-2 to TRBJ2-1; D is ambiguous. The germline CDR1 and CDR2 sequences are SGHTA and FQGNSA. V lost 0 bases and J lost 10, with 16 bases in between. This CDR3 is 15 amino acids long. The CDR3 region is CASSLARLTLREQFF. The DNA of the CDR3 is TGTGCCAGCAGCTTAGCGCGTCTAACCCTCAGGGAGCAGTTCTTC. The full variable domain, with the rest looked up from reference TRBV7-2 and TRBJ2-1, is GAGVSQSPSNKVTEKGKDVELRCDPISGHTALYWYRQSLGQGLEFLIYFQGNSAPDKSGLPSDRFSAERTGGSVSTLTIQRTQQEDSAVYLCASSLARLTLREQFFGPGTRLTVL.

The chain is built from TRBV12-5 and TRBJ2-2; D may be TRBD1 (5 bases). CDR1 and CDR2 from the germline V gene are LGHNT and FRNRAP. Trimming stripped 1 base from V and 7 bases from J, with 10 bases between. This CDR3 is built from 14 residues. In DNA, the CDR3 is TGTGCTAGTGGTTTGGGCAGGGTTGGCGGGGAGCTGTTTTTT. Protein sequence: CASGLGRVGGELFF. Full variable domain (remainder filled in from reference TRBV12-5 and TRBJ2-2): DARVTQTPRHKVTEMGQEVTMRCQPILGHNTVFWYRQTMMQGLELLAYFRNRAPLDDSGMPKDRFSAEMPDATLATLKIQPSEPRDSAVYFCASGLGRVGGELFFGEGSRLTVL.

The V gene is TRBV5-6, the J gene TRBJ2-3; the D gene is possibly TRBD1 (5 bases). The CDR3 contains 13 residues. V lost 4 bases and J 4 bases, leaving 10 bases between the germline ends. In germline, CDR1 is SGHDT, CDR2 YYEEEE. The CDR3 sequence: CASSPQGSDTQYF. Written as DNA, the CDR3 is TGTGCCAGCAGCCCGCAGGGCTCAGATACGCAGTATTTT.

This chain links TRBV4-2 with TRBJ1-2; D is unclear. Trimming removed 1 base at V and 6 bases at J, with 12 bases between. Germline V lookup: CDR1 LGHNA, CDR2 YNFKEQ. The CDR3 covers 14 residues. CDR3 region: CASSQGGEVNGYTF. CDR3 sequence (DNA): TGTGCCAGCAGCCAAGGAGGTGAGGTAAATGGCTACACCTTC.

The rearrangement uses TRBV11-3 and TRBJ1-3, with TRBD1 matching over 7 bases. CDR3 size: 15 residues. Trimming removed 5 bases from V and 1 base from J; junction bases left unmatched: 5. The V gene's germline CDR1 is SGHNT and CDR2 YENEEA. The CDR3 DNA reads TGTGCCAGCAGCGTCACAGGGGAGTCTGGAAACACCATATATTTT. Its translation is CASSVTGESGNTIYF.